This TCR beta chain was recovered during a study of cytomegalovirus exposure and HLA in healthy donors. Findings and limits, study-wide: Sequencing likely generated an artifact that appeared as a cluster of highly shared sequence variants. Analyses of presence and absence presupposed an approximately uniform sequencing depth across donors.

The germline V and J ends were trimmed by 7 bases and 8 bases, with 14 bases remaining between them. CDR3 length: 12 amino acids. Germline CDR1 LNHDA, CDR2 SQIVND (reference sequence). This clone was recorded a few times. The antigen is not known. The PCR employed 60 Vbeta primers together with 13 Jbeta primers. TCRdb keeps only in-frame clones here, not all; method: immunoSEQ multiplex PCR. The data contain some 150,000 clones, over 80% of them singletons. The sequencing input was PBMCs. This TCR came from a woman aged 18-35 years in good health and CMV-seronegative. The genes are TRBV19 and TRBJ1-2; D is possibly TRBD1 (6 bases). The DNA of the CDR3 is TGTGCCAGTAAGGTAGGGACATGGGGCTACACCTTC. Translated: CASKVGTWGYTF.